These T cell receptor beta chains were read from a single sample in a study of blood T cell repertoires in COVID-19. Using immunoSEQ multiplex PCR, the repertoire was profiled, and TCRdb retains in-frame clones only, with some absent. The table includes 400,000 to 500,000 clones, about 88% detected once. Sequencing used PBMCs or T cells enriched from blood (not recorded which). The source is a woman aged 18-35 years who had been exposed to COVID-19. The CDR3 runs from the conserved cysteine through the conserved F or W. D genes are given only for firm matches. Clone size, where shown, is once, few, many, or a class for clones that have expanded.

D	V	J	size	CDR3	DNA
-	TRBV14	TRBJ2-7	-	CASKGGIVSGEQYF	TGTGCCAGCAAGGGGGGGATCGTTTCTGGCGAGCAGTACTTC
TRBD2	TRBV9	TRBJ2-2	once	CASGGESDESGELFF	TGTGCCAGCGGGGGGGAGAGCGATGAATCCGGGGAGCTGTTTTTT
TRBD1	TRBV4-1	TRBJ2-1	-	CASSPGQGPWNEQFF	TGCGCCAGCAGCCCCGGACAGGGTCCGTGGAATGAGCAGTTCTTC
TRBD1	TRBV9	TRBJ1-5	-	CASSVTGVNQPQHF	TGTGCCAGCAGCGTTACAGGGGTTAATCAGCCCCAGCATTTT
TRBD2	TRBV7-6	TRBJ2-1	-	CASSLGVAGVGYNEQFF	TGTGCCAGCAGCTTAGGGGTAGCGGGAGTCGGTTACAATGAGCAGTTCTTC
TRBD1	TRBV28	TRBJ2-3	-	CASYSGDRDRYTDTQYF	TGTGCCAGTTATTCCGGGGACAGGGATCGGTATACAGATACGCAGTATTTT
-	TRBV28	TRBJ2-7	-	CASSFPLGSSYEQYF	TGTGCCAGCAGTTTTCCATTGGGCAGCTCCTACGAGCAGTACTTC
-	TRBV3-1/TRBV3-2	TRBJ1-6	-	CASSQVPGNSPLHF	TGTGCCAGCAGCCAAGTGCCAGGGAATTCACCCCTCCACTTT
TRBD2	TRBV6-2/TRBV6-3	TRBJ2-1	-	CASSYTSGIYYNEQFF	TGTGCCAGCAGTTACACTAGCGGGATATACTACAATGAGCAGTTCTTC
TRBD1	TRBV3-1/TRBV3-2	TRBJ1-1	-	CASSPWDREDTEAFF	TGTGCCAGCAGCCCATGGGACAGGGAGGACACTGAAGCTTTCTTT
-	TRBV4-3	TRBJ2-7	once	CASSQYQDSSYEQYF	TGCGCCAGCAGCCAATATCAGGACAGCTCCTACGAGCAGTACTTC
TRBD1	TRBV5-8	TRBJ1-2	-	CASSLKQPGQANYGYTF	TGTGCCAGCAGCTTAAAACAACCGGGACAGGCAAACTATGGCTACACCTTC
-	TRBV2	TRBJ2-5	-	CASSDTGEETQYF	TGTGCCAGCAGTGATACAGGAGAAGAGACCCAGTACTTC
-	TRBV5-1	TRBJ2-7	-	CASSYQTGEQYF	TGCGCCAGCAGCTATCAGACTGGCGAGCAGTACTTC
TRBD2	TRBV4-2	TRBJ2-7	-	CASSFGTSGGSRASYEQYF	TGTGCCAGCAGCTTCGGGACTAGCGGGGGGTCGAGGGCCTCCTACGAGCAGTACTTC
-	TRBV7-3	TRBJ2-4	-	CASIYLRGILAKNIQYF	TGTGCCAGCATATACCTTAGAGGAATACTAGCCAAAAACATTCAGTACTTC
-	TRBV24-1	TRBJ2-2	-	CATSDSWGDTGELFF	TGTGCCACCAGTGATTCTTGGGGGGACACCGGGGAGCTGTTTTTT
-	TRBV5-1	TRBJ2-1	-	CASSLELAGGTNEQFF	TGCGCCAGCAGCTTGGAGCTGGCGGGTGGAACCAATGAGCAGTTCTTC
-	TRBV2	TRBJ2-2	-	CASSYSQGPHTGELFF	TGTGCCAGCAGTTACTCGCAGGGTCCGCACACCGGGGAGCTGTTTTTT
TRBD2	TRBV7-6	TRBJ2-3	-	CASSPTWREKEDTQYF	TGTGCCAGCAGCCCGACGTGGCGGGAGAAGGAAGATACGCAGTATTTT
TRBD2	TRBV2	TRBJ2-3	once	CASSGPSGATDTQYF	TGTGCCAGCAGCGGACCTAGCGGGGCCACAGATACGCAGTATTTT
TRBD1	TRBV5-6	TRBJ2-7	once	CASSSYRGGEQYF	TGTGCCAGCAGCTCCTACAGGGGTGGCGAGCAGTACTTC
-	TRBV28	TRBJ1-5	-	CASSLPGDQPQHF	TGTGCCAGCAGTTTACCGGGAGATCAGCCCCAGCATTTT
-	TRBV3-1/TRBV3-2	TRBJ1-3	-	CASSQERVSSGNTIYF	TGTGCCAGCAGCCAAGAGCGGGTAAGCTCTGGAAACACCATATATTTT
-	TRBV27	TRBJ1-2	-	CASSSTGYGYTF	TGTGCCAGCAGTTCAACGGGTTATGGCTACACCTTC
TRBD1	TRBV3-1/TRBV3-2	TRBJ1-1	-	CASSPQGAEAFF	TGTGCCAGCAGCCCTCAGGGGGCTGAAGCTTTCTTT
-	TRBV5-1	TRBJ1-1	-	CASSYLPRTEAFF	TGCGCCAGCAGCTACCTACCGAGGACAGAAGCTTTCTTT